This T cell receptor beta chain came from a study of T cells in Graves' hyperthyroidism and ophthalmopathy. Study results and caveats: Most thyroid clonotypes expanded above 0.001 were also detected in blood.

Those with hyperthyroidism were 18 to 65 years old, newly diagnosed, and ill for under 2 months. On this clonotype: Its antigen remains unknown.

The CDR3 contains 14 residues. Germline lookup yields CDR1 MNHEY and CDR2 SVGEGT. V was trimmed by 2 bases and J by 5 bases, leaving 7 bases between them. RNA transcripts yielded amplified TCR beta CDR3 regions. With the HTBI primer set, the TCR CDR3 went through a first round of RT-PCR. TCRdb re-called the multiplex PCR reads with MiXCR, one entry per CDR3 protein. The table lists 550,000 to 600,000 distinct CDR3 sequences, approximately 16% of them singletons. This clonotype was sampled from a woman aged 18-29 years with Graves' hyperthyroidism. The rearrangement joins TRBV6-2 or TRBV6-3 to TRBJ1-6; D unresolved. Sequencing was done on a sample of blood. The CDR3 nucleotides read TGTGCCAGCAGTTACGAAACTGATAATTCACCCCTCCACTTT. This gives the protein CASSYETDNSPLHF.